The next 26 T cell receptor beta chains were all read from a single sample in a study of neurological immune-mediated disorders. TCRdb used MiXCR to reprocess the 5' RACE reads, holding one entry per CDR3 protein. The sample shows 50,000 to 60,000 distinct CDR3 sequences, 2% to 2.5% of them seen only once. Material for sequencing was PBMCs. The receptors derive from a man in his fifties or sixties with multiple sclerosis.

This clonotype was detected ten times or more. The rearrangement links TRBV5-1 to TRBJ1-2, with D maybe TRBD1 (6 bases). The length of the CDR3 is 14 residues. The V end was cut by 4 bases, the J end by 5 bases, with 15 bases between. The V gene's germline CDR1 is SGHRS and CDR2 YFSETQ. The CDR3 sequence is CASSPEGDIYGYTF. As DNA, the CDR3 is TGCGCCAGCAGCCCGGAGGGGGACATATATGGCTACACCTTC.

This clonotype was seen at least ten times. V gene TRBV20-1 combines with J gene TRBJ1-2; D may be TRBD1 (6 bases). Trimming cost V 3 bases and J 5 bases, with 19 bases left between them. Germline V gene lookup returns CDR1 DFQATT and CDR2 SNEGSKA (reference sequence). The CDR3 length is 15 residues. CDR3 sequence: CSASPAAGVEYGYTF. The DNA for the CDR3 is TGCAGTGCTAGTCCAGCCGCAGGGGTTGAATATGGCTACACCTTC.

To note about this clonotype: Germline is not matched at one junction end, which may reflect a read error. V gene TRBV20-1 combines with J gene TRBJ2-3; D is unclear. Germline V gives CDR1 DFQATT, CDR2 SNEGSKA (reference sequence). The CDR3 covers 13 residues. As DNA, the CDR3 is TGCAGTGATAGAGACACAGAAACAGATACGCAGTATTTT. It yields the protein CSDRDTETDTQYF.

This clonotype was detected many times. This chain links TRBV7-2 with TRBJ2-1; D unclear. Germline assignment: CDR1 SGHTA and CDR2 FQGNSA. CDR3 length: 14 amino acids. The V and J ends lost 3 bases and 10 bases respectively, with 16 bases between them. CDR3 bases: TGTGCCAGCAGCTTCCTCCGGGCACCCGCAGAGCAGTTCTTC. This translates into CASSFLRAPAEQFF.

The sample holds many counts of this clonotype. The chain uses TRBV3-1 and TRBJ2-5; weak D call: TRBD1 (5 bases). V lost 0 bases and J lost 4, with 12 bases in between. The CDR3 sequence is 15 residues long. Looked up from germline, CDR1 is LGHDT and CDR2 is YNNKEL (reference sequence). The CDR3 DNA reads TGTGCCAGCAGCCAAGATACAGGATTCGGAGAGACCCAGTACTTC. It yields the protein CASSQDTGFGETQYF.

With respect to this clonotype: A clone one base away is much larger, so this may be a read error. The genes are TRBV20-1 and TRBJ1-6; 7 positions agree with TRBD1. This CDR3 is 15 amino acids long. Germline V lookup: CDR1 DFQATT, CDR2 SNEGSKA (reference sequence). The CDR3: CSAPQAPGQFSHLHF. CDR3 DNA: TGCAGTGCTCCCCAAGCCCCGGGACAGTTCTCACACCTCCACTTT.

The sample holds many counts of this clonotype. The V gene is TRBV7-9, the J gene TRBJ1-1; D is perhaps TRBD1 (5 bases). Between the trimmed V and J ends, which lost 1 base and 5 bases, there was a span of 8 bases. The CDR3 runs to 13 residues. In germline, CDR1 is SEHNR, CDR2 FQNEAQ (reference sequence). The CDR3 coding sequence is TGTGCCAGCAGCTTAGGGACACAAACTGAAGCTTTCTTT. Translating gives CASSLGTQTEAFF.

This clonotype was detected many times. The gene calls are TRBV28 and TRBJ2-3; 7 positions agree with TRBD2. The CDR3 sequence is 13 residues long. J lost 5 bases, V lost 8 bases, and 7 bases had no gene match. Germline V CDR1 and CDR2: MDHEN, SYDVKM. CDR3 sequence: CASVVGGEDTQYF. DNA of the CDR3: TGTGCCAGCGTTGTGGGGGGGGAAGATACGCAGTATTTT.

This clonotype was observed many times. The genes are TRBV12-3 or TRBV12-4 and TRBJ2-6; D ambiguous. This CDR3 has 14 amino acids. V dropped 4 bases and J dropped 0 bases, with 4 bases sitting between them. CDR3 residues: CASSYGSGANVLTF. The CDR3 DNA is TGTGCCAGCAGTTACGGCTCTGGGGCCAACGTCCTGACTTTC.

At least ten counts were recorded for this clonotype. The rearrangement uses TRBV7-8 and TRBJ2-5; TRBD2 aligns across 13 bases. The CDR3 length is 16 residues. Per the germline V gene, CDR1 is SGHVS and CDR2 is FQNEAQ. J gave up 4 bases and V 4 bases, and 6 bases lay outside the gene matches. CDR3 bases: TGTGCCAGCAGCTACACTAGCGGGGGGGCCGGAGAGACCCAGTACTTC. Its translation: CASSYTSGGAGETQYF.

At least ten counts were recorded for this clonotype. The CDR3 DNA follows: TGTGCCAGCAGCCCCGCACCTAGCAATCAGCCCCAGCATTTT. It yields the protein CASSPAPSNQPQHF. The rearrangement links TRBV12-3 or TRBV12-4 to TRBJ1-5; the D is unclear. The CDR3 is made up of 14 amino acids. The ends were cut back, 6 bases at V and 0 bases at J, with 9 bases in the middle.

This clonotype was counted ten times or more. The chain has TRBV4-2 and TRBJ1-4; perhaps TRBD1 as D (6 bases). The CDR3 sequence is 14 residues long. From germline, CDR1 is LGHNA and CDR2 YNFKEQ. V was shortened by 0 bases and J by 6 bases, with 8 bases between the two germline ends. CDR3 in DNA: TGTGCCAGCAGCCAAGACCAGGGGTATGAAAAACTGTTTTTT. It is translated as CASSQDQGYEKLFF.

This chain connects TRBV7-8 to TRBJ1-1; possible D gene TRBD1, 5 bases. The CDR3 spans 12 residues. Trimming left V 4 bases short and J 10 bases short, with 13 bases between. Germline V gene data show CDR1 as SGHVS and CDR2 as FQNEAQ. CDR3 DNA: TGTGCCAGCAGCTCCGTCAGTGGGGGAGCTTTCTTT. Translation gives CASSSVSGGAFF.

This clonotype showed up many times. J is TRBJ2-1 and V is TRBV20-1, with D possibly matching TRBD2 (6 bases). Germline V lookup: CDR1 DFQATT, CDR2 SNEGSKA (reference sequence). The CDR3 is made up of 15 amino acids. Trimming took 3 bases from V and 4 from J, leaving 16 bases between them. CDR3 loop: CSASKVPGRYNEQFF. The CDR3 DNA sequence: TGCAGTGCTAGTAAGGTGCCCGGGAGATACAATGAGCAGTTCTTC.

This clonotype has ten or more counts. CDR3 sequence reads: CASSLQGPTEAFF. In DNA form, the CDR3 reads TGTGCCAGCAGTCTCCAGGGTCCTACTGAAGCTTTCTTT. The gene calls are TRBV11-2 and TRBJ1-1, with D possibly being TRBD1 (5 bases). The CDR3 is made up of 13 amino acids. The V gene's germline CDR1 is SGHAT and CDR2 FQNNGV. V shed 6 bases and J shed 5 bases, with 13 bases lying between them.

This clonotype showed up many times. V gene TRBV20-1 combines with J gene TRBJ2-1, with D possibly being TRBD1 or TRBD2 (5 bases each). Germline assignment: CDR1 DFQATT and CDR2 SNEGSKA (reference sequence). The V and J ends lost 5 bases and 9 bases respectively, with 11 bases between them. This CDR3 spans 11 amino acids. CDR3 region: CSAPKGSEQFF. The CDR3 DNA reads as TGCAGTGCTCCGAAGGGGAGTGAGCAGTTCTTC.

At least ten counts were recorded for this clonotype. The genes are TRBV5-1 and TRBJ2-2, with 7 nucleotides matching TRBD1. After removal of 7 bases from V and 7 bases from J, the junction contained 7 bases not matched to a gene. The CDR3 has 13 residues. Per the germline V gene, CDR1 is SGHRS and CDR2 is YFSETQ. The CDR3, as DNA: TGCGCCAGCGATTTACAGGGGAACGGGGAGCTGTTTTTT. Translated: CASDLQGNGELFF.

In this sample, this clonotype turned up many times. The rearrangement uses TRBV6-1 and TRBJ1-5; D is undetermined. CDR1 and CDR2 (germline): MNHNS, SASEGT. The CDR3 length is 17 residues. V was pared by 2 bases and J by 3 bases, with 17 bases between. CDR3 loop: CASSEFLWQVNNQPQHF. CDR3 coding DNA: TGTGCCAGCAGTGAATTCCTTTGGCAGGTAAACAATCAGCCCCAGCATTTT.

In its sample, this clonotype was seen many times. The chain employs TRBV7-2 and TRBJ1-6; D gene uncertain. This CDR3 comprises 15 residues. The V end lost 1 base, the J end lost 7 bases, and 11 bases lay between the germline ends. The V gene's germline CDR1 is SGHTA and CDR2 FQGNSA. This CDR3 is CASSLDSRPNSPLHF. As DNA, the CDR3 is TGTGCCAGCAGCTTAGACAGTCGCCCAAATTCACCCCTCCACTTT.

At least ten counts were recorded for this clonotype. The J gene is TRBJ2-7, the V gene TRBV5-1, with TRBD1 as a possible D gene (5 bases). The ends were cut back, 4 bases at V and 2 bases at J, with 10 bases in the middle. The CDR3 covers 13 residues. Per germline, CDR1 SGHRS and CDR2 YFSETQ. The CDR3: CASSVSGTYEQYF. CDR3 nucleotides: TGCGCCAGCAGCGTCTCAGGGACCTACGAGCAGTACTTC.

This clonotype was seen a few times. The V gene is TRBV4-3, the J gene TRBJ2-5; 9 bases agree with TRBD2. The CDR3 consists of 18 residues. V gave up 1 base and J gave up 5 bases; unmatched junction bases: 14. Per the germline V gene, CDR1 is LGHNA and CDR2 is YSLEER. The CDR3 sequence: CASSQAGRGGALGETQYF. CDR3 DNA: TGCGCCAGCAGCCAAGCAGGTCGCGGGGGGGCCTTGGGGGAGACCCAGTACTTC.

The table lists this clonotype with many counts. The rearrangement links TRBV5-1 to TRBJ2-3; 7 bases fit TRBD2. The V segment lost 4 bases and the J segment 0 bases; nucleotides outside the gene matches: 11. This CDR3 is built from 17 residues. Per the germline V gene, CDR1 is SGHRS and CDR2 is YFSETQ. CDR3 DNA: TGCGCCAGCAGCGGGGCAGATATAGCGGGTAGCACAGATACGCAGTATTTT. Translated, it gives CASSGADIAGSTDTQYF.

This clonotype was seen ten or more times. The genes are TRBV20-1 and TRBJ2-3, with D perhaps matching TRBD1 (5 bases). Germline CDR1 DFQATT, CDR2 SNEGSKA (reference sequence). The CDR3 runs to 14 residues. The V gene lost 4 bases and the J gene lost 0 bases, with 11 bases spanning the gap. CDR3 in amino acids: CSAKLGVSTDTQYF. CDR3 coding DNA: TGCAGTGCTAAGTTAGGGGTTAGCACAGATACGCAGTATTTT.

This clonotype has ten or more counts. This chain uses TRBV6-5 with TRBJ1-5; TRBD1 matches at 11 bases. There are 16 residues in the CDR3. The trim removed 5 bases at V and 3 bases at J, leaving 6 bases unmatched. The germline CDR1 and CDR2 sequences are MNHEY and SVGAGI. CDR3 sequence (DNA): TGTGCCAGCAGTCGTGGGACAGGGGGTGTCAATCAGCCCCAGCATTTT. As protein: CASSRGTGGVNQPQHF.

This clonotype was recorded at least ten times. The chain employs TRBV5-6 and TRBJ1-2; 10 bases map to TRBD1. Germline V gene sequence: CDR1 SGHDT, CDR2 YYEEEE. The CDR3 consists of 14 residues. The V gene end was trimmed by 0 bases and the J gene end by 8 bases; junction bases not matched to a gene: 4. The CDR3 is CASSLGQGASGYTF. In DNA form, the CDR3 reads TGTGCCAGCAGCTTGGGACAGGGGGCGAGCGGCTACACCTTC.

At least ten counts were recorded for this clonotype. For the CDR3, the DNA is TGCGCCAGCAGCTTGGCCGCGCGACGGGGCAATGAGCAGTTCTTC. It encodes CASSLAARRGNEQFF. This chain connects TRBV5-1 to TRBJ2-1; TRBD2 is a possible D gene (5 bases). The germline V and J ends were trimmed by 0 bases and 6 bases, with 13 bases remaining between them. Germline CDR1 is SGHRS and CDR2 is YFSETQ. This CDR3 region has 15 residues.